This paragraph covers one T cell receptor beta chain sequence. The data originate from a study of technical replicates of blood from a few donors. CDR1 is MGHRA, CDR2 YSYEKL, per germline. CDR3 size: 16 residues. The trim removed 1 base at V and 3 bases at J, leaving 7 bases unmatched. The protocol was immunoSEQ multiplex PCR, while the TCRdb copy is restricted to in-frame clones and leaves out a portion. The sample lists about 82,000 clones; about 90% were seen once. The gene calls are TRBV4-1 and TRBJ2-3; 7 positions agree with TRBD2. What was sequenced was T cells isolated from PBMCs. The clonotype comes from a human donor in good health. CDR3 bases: TGCGCCAGCAGCCAAGGGGGGAACGGGAGGACAGATACGCAGTATTTT. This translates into CASSQGGNGRTDTQYF.